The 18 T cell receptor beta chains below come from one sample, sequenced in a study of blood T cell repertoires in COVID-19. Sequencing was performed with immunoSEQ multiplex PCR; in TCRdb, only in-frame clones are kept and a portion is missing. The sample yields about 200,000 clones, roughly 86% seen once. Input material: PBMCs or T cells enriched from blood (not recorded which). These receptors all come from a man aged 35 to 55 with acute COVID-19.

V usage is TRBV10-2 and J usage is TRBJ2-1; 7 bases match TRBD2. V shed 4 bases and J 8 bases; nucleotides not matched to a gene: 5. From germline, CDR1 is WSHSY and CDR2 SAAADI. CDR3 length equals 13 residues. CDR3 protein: CASSGGGLDEQFF. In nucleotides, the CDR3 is TGCGCCAGCAGTGGGGGAGGGCTAGATGAGCAGTTCTTC.

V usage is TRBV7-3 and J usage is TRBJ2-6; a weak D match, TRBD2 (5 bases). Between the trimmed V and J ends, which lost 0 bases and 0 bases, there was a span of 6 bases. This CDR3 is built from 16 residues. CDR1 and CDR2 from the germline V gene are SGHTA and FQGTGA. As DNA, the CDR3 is TGTGCCAGCAGCTTAACCAGCGGCTCTGGGGCCAACGTCCTGACTTTC. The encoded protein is CASSLTSGSGANVLTF. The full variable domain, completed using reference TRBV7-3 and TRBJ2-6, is GAGVSQTPSNKVTEKGKYVELRCDPISGHTALYWYRQSLGQGPEFLIYFQGTGAADDSGLPNDRFFAVRPEGSVSTLKIQRTERGDSAVYLCASSLTSGSGANVLTFGAGSRLTVL.

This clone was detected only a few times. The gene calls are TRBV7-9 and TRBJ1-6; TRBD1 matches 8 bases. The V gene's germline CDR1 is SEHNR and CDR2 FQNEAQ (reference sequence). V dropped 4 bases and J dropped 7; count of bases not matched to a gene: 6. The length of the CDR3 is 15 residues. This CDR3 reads CASSSWDRRNSPLHF. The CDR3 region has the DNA TGTGCCAGCAGCTCGTGGGACAGGAGGAATTCACCCCTCCACTTT.

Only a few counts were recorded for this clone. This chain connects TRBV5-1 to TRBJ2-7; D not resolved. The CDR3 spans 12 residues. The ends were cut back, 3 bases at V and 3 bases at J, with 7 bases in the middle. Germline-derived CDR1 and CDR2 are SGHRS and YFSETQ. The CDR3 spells CASSSRNYEQYF. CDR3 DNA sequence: TGCGCCAGCAGCTCCAGGAACTACGAGCAGTACTTC.

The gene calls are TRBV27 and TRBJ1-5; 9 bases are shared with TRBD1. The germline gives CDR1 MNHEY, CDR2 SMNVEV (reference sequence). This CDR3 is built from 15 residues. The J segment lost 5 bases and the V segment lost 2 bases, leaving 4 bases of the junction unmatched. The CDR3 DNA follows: TGTGCCAGCAGTTTACGGGACAGGGCTGATCAGCCCCAGCATTTT. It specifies CASSLRDRADQPQHF.

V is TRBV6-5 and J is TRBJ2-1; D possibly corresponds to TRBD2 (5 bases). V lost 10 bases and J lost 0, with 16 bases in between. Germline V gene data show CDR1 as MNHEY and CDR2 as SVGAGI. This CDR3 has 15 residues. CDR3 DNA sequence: TGTGCCACAGCGGTCGGCCAAAGCTCCTACAATGAGCAGTTCTTC. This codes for CATAVGQSSYNEQFF.

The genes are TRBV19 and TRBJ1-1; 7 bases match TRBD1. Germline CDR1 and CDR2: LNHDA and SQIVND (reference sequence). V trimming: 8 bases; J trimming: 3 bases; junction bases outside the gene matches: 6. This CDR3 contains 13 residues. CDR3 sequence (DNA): TGTGCCAGTGTCGGCAGGGGGGACACTGAAGCTTTCTTT. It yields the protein CASVGRGDTEAFF.

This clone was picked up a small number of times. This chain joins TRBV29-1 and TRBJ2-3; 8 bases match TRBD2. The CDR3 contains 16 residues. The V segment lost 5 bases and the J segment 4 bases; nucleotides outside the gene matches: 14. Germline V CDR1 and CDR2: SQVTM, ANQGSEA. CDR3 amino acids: CSVRGSGTRGSDTQYF. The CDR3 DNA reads TGCAGCGTTCGGGGGTCCGGGACTAGAGGGTCAGATACGCAGTATTTT.

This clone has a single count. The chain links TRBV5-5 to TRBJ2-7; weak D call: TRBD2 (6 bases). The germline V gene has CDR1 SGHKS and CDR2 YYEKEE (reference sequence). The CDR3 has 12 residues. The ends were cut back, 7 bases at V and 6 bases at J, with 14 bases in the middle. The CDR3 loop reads CASAGKEGEQYF. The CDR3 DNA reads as TGTGCCAGCGCGGGAAAGGAAGGCGAGCAGTACTTC.

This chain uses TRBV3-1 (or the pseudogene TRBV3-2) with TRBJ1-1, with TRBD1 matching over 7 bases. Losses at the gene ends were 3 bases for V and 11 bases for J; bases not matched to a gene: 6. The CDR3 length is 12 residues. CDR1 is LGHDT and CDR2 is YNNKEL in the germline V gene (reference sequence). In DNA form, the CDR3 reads TGTGCCAGCAGCCATCCGGGACAGCGGGCTTTCTTT. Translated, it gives CASSHPGQRAFF.

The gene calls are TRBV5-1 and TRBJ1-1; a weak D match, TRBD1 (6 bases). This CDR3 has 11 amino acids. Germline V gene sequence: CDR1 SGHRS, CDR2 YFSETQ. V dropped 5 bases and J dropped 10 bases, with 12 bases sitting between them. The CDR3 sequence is CASREGGRAFF. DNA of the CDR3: TGCGCCAGCAGGGAGGGGGGGCGAGCTTTCTTT.

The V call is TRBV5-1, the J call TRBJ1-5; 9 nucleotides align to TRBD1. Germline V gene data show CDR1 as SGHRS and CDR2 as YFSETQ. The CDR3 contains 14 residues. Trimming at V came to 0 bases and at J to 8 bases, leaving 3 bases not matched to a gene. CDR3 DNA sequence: TGCGCCAGCAGCTTGGGACAGGGGGTAGAGCCCCAGCATTTT. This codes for CASSLGQGVEPQHF.

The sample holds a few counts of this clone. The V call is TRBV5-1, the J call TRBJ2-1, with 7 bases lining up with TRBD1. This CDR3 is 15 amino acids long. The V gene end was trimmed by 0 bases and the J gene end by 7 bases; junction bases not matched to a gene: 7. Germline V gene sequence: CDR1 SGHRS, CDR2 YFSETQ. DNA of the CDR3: TGCGCCAGCAGCTTGGCCCCCCAGGGGGTGAATGAGCAGTTCTTC. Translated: CASSLAPQGVNEQFF.

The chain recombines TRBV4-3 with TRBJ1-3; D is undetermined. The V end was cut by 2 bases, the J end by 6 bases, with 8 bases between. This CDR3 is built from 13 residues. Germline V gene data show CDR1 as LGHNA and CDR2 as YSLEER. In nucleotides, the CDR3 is TGCGCCAGCAGCCAAAGAGGCGCAAACACCATATATTTT. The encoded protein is CASSQRGANTIYF.

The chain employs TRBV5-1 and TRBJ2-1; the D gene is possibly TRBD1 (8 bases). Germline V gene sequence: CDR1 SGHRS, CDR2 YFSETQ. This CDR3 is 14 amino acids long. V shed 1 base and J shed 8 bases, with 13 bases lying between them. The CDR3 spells CASSLTGGRDEQFF. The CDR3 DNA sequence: TGCGCCAGCAGCTTGACAGGGGGGAGGGATGAGCAGTTCTTC. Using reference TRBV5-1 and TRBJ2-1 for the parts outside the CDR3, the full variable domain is KAGVTQTPRYLIKTRGQQVTLSCSPISGHRSVSWYQQTPGQGLQFLFEYFSETQRNKGNFPGRFSGRQFSNSRSEMNVSTLELGDSALYLCASSLTGGRDEQFFGPGTRLTVL.

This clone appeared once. CDR3 nucleotides: TGTGCCAGCAGTCAAATCAGGAATGAGCAGTTCTTC. Amino acid sequence: CASSQIRNEQFF. The chain is built from TRBV27 and TRBJ2-1; no clear D gene. The CDR3 is 12 amino acids. With 5 bases removed from V and 7 bases from J, the gap between germline ends came to 9 bases. CDR1 and CDR2 from the germline V gene are MNHEY and SMNVEV (reference sequence).

This CDR3 reads CASSFSGTGGHQPQHF. The CDR3 nucleotides read TGTGCCAGCAGTTTTTCCGGGACAGGGGGTCATCAGCCCCAGCATTTT. V is TRBV28 and J is TRBJ1-5, with 11 bases matching TRBD1. J gave up 5 bases and V 3 bases, and 6 bases lay outside the gene matches. This CDR3 has 16 residues. Germline CDR1 is MDHEN and CDR2 is SYDVKM. Full variable domain (remainder filled in from reference TRBV28 and TRBJ1-5): DVKVTQSSRYLVKRTGEKVFLECVQDMDHENMFWYRQDPGLGLRLIYFSYDVKMKEKGDIPEGYSVSREKKERFSLILESASTNQTSMYLCASSFSGTGGHQPQHFGDGTRLSIL.

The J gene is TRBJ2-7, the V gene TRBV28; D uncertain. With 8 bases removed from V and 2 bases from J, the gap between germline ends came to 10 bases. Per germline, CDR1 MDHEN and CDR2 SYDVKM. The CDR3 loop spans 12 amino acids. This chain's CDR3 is CASGWQAYEQYF. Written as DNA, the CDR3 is TGTGCCAGCGGGTGGCAGGCCTACGAGCAGTACTTC.